This T cell receptor (beta chain) was documented in a study of T cell changes during pregnancy in multiple sclerosis (dated by TCRdb to between 2019 and 2020). The study in broad terms: Changes in the T cell repertoire over the course of pregnancy were examined in this study in women with multiple sclerosis.

Counted from cysteine to phenylalanine, this CDR3 has 13 amino acids. The CDR3 DNA has 39 bases and is translated from base 1. Compared with germline, V lacks 4 bases and J lacks 5 bases; bases without a gene match: 2. CDR1 and CDR2 (SGHRS, YFSETQ) derive from the germline V gene. Library preparation used the immunoSEQ multiplex PCR assay. TCRdb took over this immuneACCESS table, retaining in-frame rearrangements with V and J assigned. Such tables are incomplete; in checked studies, under half of the missing clones stem from an unresolved V gene, and the remainder is unexplained. The sample table holds fewer than 40,000 clones, of which approximately 92% were seen once. The ten largest clones represent around 10% of the sample. Note on this clone: The specificity of this receptor is unknown. The sample holds no much larger clone one base away, and base qualities are not on file. The sample has other DNA sequences that encode this CDR3 too.

This receptor was obtained from a female donor with multiple sclerosis, enrolled in a pregnancy study. The sequence is built from TRBV5-1 and TRBJ2-7; 11 central nucleotides agree with TRBD1. Sequencing was performed on CD8+ T cells from peripheral blood mononuclear cells, taken after pregnancy. The CDR3 region has the sequence CASSKGQGDEQYF. The sequenced DNA is TGCGCCAGCAGCAAGGGACAGGGGGACGAGCAGTACTTC.